This T cell receptor (beta chain) was identified in a study of PD-1 blockade in classical Hodgkin lymphoma. Study context: Patients got intravenous nivolumab 3 mg/kg every 2 weeks. Regarding the study as a whole: The origin of the repertoire differences remains undefined, with disease activity or prior therapy as possible causes. A significant rise in TCR diversity was seen by C4D1 for CD4+ cells but not for CD8+ cells.

V gave up 5 bases and J gave up 3 bases, with 5 bases separating them. CDR3 length: 12 residues. Germline V gene lookup returns CDR1 MNHEY and CDR2 SVGAGI. The time point is: cycle 4 day 1 (C4D1), after less than 7 weeks of nivolumab. Brentuximab vedotin exposure varied, and every patient relapsed after autologous stem cell transplantation. As concerns this clone: Its target is unknown.

TCRdb's table, derived via immunoSEQ multiplex PCR, lists solely in-frame clones and lacks some. The sample records tens of thousands of clones, over 75% being singletons. J is TRBJ1-5 and V is TRBV6-5, with D unresolved. This clonotype was obtained from a human donor with classical Hodgkin lymphoma. The input for sequencing was peripheral blood mononuclear cells (PBMCs), taken before the fourth cycle of nivolumab. DNA for the CDR3: TGTGCCAGCAGTCCGGCCAATCAGCCCCAGCATTTT. Its protein product is CASSPANQPQHF.